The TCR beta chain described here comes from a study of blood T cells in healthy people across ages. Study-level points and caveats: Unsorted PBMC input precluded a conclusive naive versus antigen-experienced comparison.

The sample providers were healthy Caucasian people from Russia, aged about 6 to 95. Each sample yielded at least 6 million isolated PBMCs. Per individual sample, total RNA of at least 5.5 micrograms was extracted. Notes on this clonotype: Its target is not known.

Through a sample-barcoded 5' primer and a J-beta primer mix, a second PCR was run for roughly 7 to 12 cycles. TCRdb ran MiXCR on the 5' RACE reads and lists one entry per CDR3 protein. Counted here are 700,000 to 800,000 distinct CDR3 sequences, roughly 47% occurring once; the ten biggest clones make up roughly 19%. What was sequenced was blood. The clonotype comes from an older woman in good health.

This CDR3 reads CATYQGNPEAFF. The DNA for the CDR3 is TGTGCCACGTACCAGGGTAACCCTGAAGCTTTCTTT. The chain carries TRBV10-3 and TRBJ1-1, with a weak D call TRBD1 (5 bases). CDR3 length: 12 amino acids. V lost 10 bases and J 6 bases, leaving 15 bases between the germline ends. Germline lookup yields CDR1 ENHRY and CDR2 SYGVKD.